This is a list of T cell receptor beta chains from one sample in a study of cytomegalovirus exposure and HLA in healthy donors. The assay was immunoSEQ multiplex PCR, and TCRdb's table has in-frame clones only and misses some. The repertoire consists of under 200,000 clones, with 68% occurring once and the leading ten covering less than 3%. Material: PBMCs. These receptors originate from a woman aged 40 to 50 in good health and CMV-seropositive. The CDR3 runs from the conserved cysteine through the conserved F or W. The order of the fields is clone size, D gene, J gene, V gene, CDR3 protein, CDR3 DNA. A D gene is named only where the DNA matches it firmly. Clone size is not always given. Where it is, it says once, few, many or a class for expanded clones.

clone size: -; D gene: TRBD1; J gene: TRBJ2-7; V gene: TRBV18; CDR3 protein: CASSPFDRGVNEQYF; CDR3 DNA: TGTGCCAGCTCACCTTTCGACAGGGGGGTAAACGAGCAGTACTTC
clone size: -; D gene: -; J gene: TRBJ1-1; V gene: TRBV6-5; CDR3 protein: CASSSIALNTEAFF; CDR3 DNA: TGTGCCAGCAGTTCTATAGCACTGAACACTGAAGCTTTCTTT
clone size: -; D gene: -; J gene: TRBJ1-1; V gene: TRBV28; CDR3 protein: CASSQDSLGNTEAFF; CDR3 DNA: TGTGCCAGCAGTCAGGACAGCTTGGGGAACACTGAAGCTTTCTTT
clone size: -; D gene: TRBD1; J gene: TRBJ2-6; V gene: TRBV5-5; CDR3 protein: CASSLEGQGASGANVLTF; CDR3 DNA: TGTGCCAGCAGCTTGGAAGGACAGGGGGCCTCTGGGGCCAACGTCCTGACTTTC
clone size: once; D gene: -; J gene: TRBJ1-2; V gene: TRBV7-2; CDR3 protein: CASSSRGTYGYTF; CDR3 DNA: TGTGCCAGCAGCTCACGGGGGACCTATGGCTACACCTTC
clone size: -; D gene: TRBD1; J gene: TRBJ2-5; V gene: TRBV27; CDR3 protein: CASSLGSGGGETQYF; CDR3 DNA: TGTGCCAGCAGTTTAGGGTCAGGGGGCGGTGAGACCCAGTACTTC
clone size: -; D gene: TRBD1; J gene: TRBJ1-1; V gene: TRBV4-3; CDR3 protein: CASSHLTGMNTEAFF; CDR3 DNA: TGCGCCAGCAGCCACCTGACAGGGATGAACACTGAAGCTTTCTTT
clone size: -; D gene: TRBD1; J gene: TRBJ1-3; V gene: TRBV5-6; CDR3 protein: CASSLARTGRNTIYF; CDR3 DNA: TGTGCCAGCAGCTTGGCCAGGACAGGGCGAAACACCATATATTTT
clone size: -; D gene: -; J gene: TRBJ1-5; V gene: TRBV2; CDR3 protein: CASSETDRHQPQHF; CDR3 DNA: TGTGCCAGCAGTGAAACAGACCGCCACCAGCCCCAGCATTTT
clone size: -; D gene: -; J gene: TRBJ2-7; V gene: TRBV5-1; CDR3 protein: CASSLQGLTEQYF; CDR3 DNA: TGCGCCAGCAGCTTACAGGGTCTCACCGAGCAGTACTTC
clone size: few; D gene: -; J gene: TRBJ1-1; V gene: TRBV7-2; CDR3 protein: CASSFPGGVNTEAFF; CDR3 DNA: TGTGCCAGCAGCTTTCCCGGGGGGGTGAACACTGAAGCTTTCTTT
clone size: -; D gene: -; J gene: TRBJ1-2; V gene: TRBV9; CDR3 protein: CASSSEGYYGYTF; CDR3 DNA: TGTGCCAGCAGCAGTGAGGGTTACTATGGCTACACCTTC
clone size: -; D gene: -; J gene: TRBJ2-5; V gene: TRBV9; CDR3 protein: CASSVFGTGQETQYF; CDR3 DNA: TGTGCCAGCAGCGTCTTTGGTACGGGTCAAGAGACCCAGTACTTC
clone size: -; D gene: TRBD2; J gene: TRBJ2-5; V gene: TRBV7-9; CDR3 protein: CSSSFSGRTVGETQYF; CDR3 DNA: TGTTCCAGCAGCTTTAGCGGGAGGACGGTTGGAGAGACCCAGTACTTC
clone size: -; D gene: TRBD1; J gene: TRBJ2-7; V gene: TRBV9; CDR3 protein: CASQRDRGYEQYF; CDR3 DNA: TGTGCCAGTCAACGGGACAGGGGCTACGAGCAGTACTTC
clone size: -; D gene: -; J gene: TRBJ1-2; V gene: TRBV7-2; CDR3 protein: CASRAGIGYGYTF; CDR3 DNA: TGTGCCAGCAGAGCGGGAATAGGCTATGGCTACACCTTC
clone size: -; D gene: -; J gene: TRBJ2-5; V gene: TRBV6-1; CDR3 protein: CASSVQGQGETQYF; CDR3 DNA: TGTGCCAGCAGTGTGCAGGGTCAGGGAGAGACCCAGTACTTC
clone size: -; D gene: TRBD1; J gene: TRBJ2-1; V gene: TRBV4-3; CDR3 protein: CASSQQPGQGEFNEQFF; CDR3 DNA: TGCGCCAGCAGCCAGCAACCGGGACAGGGTGAATTCAATGAGCAGTTCTTC
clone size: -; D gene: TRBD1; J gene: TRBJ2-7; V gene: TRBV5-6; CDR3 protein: CASSFFTKIIQGEDYEQYF; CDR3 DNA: TGTGCCAGCAGCTTCTTCACCAAAATCATACAGGGGGAGGATTACGAGCAGTACTTC
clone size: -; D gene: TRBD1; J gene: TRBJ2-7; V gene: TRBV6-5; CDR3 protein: CASRTGQGVYYEQYF; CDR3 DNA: TGTGCCAGCAGAACCGGACAGGGCGTCTATTACGAGCAGTACTTC
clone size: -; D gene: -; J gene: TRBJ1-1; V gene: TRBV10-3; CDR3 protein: CASNSVNTEAFF; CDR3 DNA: TGTGCCTCCAACTCGGTGAACACTGAAGCTTTCTTT
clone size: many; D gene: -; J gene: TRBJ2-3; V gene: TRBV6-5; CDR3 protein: CASSSAGKPLDTQYF; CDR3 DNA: TGTGCCAGCAGTTCCGCAGGGAAGCCCCTGGATACGCAGTATTTT
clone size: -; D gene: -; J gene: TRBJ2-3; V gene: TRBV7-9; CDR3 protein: CASSQAPRTDTQYF; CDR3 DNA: TGTGCCAGCAGCCAGGCCCCCCGCACAGATACGCAGTATTTT
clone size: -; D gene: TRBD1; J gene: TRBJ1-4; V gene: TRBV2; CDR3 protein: CASRPDRANTNEKLFF; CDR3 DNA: TGTGCCAGCAGACCCGACAGGGCCAATACCAATGAAAAACTGTTTTTT
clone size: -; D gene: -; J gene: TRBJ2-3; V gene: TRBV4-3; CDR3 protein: CASSQDRTGQGVNTQYF; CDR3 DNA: TGCGCCAGCAGCCAAGATCGTACCGGGCAGGGCGTCAATACGCAGTATTTT
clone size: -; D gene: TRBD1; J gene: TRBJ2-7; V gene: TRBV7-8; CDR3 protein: CASSPSGTGNNEQYF; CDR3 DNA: TGTGCCAGCAGCCCTTCCGGGACAGGAAATAACGAGCAGTACTTC
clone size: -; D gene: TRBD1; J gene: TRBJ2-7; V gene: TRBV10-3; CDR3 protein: CAISVVDRGLWGEQYF; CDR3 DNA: TGTGCCATCAGTGTGGTGGACAGGGGGCTCTGGGGCGAGCAGTACTTC
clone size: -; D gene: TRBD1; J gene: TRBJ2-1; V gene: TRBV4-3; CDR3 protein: CASSQEDRGEQFF; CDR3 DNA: TGCGCCAGCAGCCAAGAAGACAGGGGTGAGCAGTTCTTC
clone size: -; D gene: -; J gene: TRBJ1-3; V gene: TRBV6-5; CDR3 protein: CASSSMDGSSGNTIYF; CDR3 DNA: TGTGCCAGCAGTTCCATGGACGGGAGCTCTGGAAACACCATATATTTT
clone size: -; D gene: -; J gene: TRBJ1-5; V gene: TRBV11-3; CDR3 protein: CASSSRQVSNQPQHF; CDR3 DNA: TGTGCCAGCAGCTCCCGACAGGTTAGCAATCAGCCCCAGCATTTT
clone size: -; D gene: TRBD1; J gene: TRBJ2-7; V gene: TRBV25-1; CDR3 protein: CASSALTRGTDEQYF; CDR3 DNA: TGTGCCAGCAGCGCTTTAACAAGAGGGACAGACGAGCAGTACTTC
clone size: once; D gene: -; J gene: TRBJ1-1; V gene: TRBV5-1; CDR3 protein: CASSSWTVSTEAFF; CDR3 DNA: TGCGCCAGCAGCTCCTGGACAGTCTCTACTGAAGCTTTCTTT
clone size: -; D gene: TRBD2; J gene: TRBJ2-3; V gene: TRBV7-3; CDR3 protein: CASSLIAGVEDTQYF; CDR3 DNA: TGTGCCAGCAGCTTAATCGCGGGAGTAGAAGATACGCAGTATTTT
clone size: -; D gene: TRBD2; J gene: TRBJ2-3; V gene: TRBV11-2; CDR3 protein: CASSQGGTSGGDTQYF; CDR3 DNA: TGTGCCAGCAGCCAAGGGGGGACTAGCGGGGGAGATACGCAGTATTTT
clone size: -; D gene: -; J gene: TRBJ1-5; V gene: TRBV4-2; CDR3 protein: CASSQDSGTDQPQHF; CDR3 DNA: TGTGCCAGCAGCCAAGATTCGGGTACGGATCAGCCCCAGCATTTT
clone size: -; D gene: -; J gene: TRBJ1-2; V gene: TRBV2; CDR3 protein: CASSLETYTYGYTF; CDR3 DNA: TGTGCCAGCAGCCTAGAGACTTACACCTATGGCTACACCTTC
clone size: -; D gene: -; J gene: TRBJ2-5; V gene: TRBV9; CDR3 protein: CASSVVGTAGETQYF; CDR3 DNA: TGTGCCAGCAGCGTAGTAGGGACAGCGGGAGAGACCCAGTACTTC
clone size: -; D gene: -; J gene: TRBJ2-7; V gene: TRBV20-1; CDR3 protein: CSARDFYEQYF; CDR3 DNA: TGCAGTGCTAGAGACTTTTACGAGCAGTACTTC